Below, one T cell receptor (beta chain) is given with its context. This sample stems from a study of blood T cell repertoires in COVID-19. Under the authors' procedure: For nucleated cells, counts were estimated from reference gene primer amplification. Clones were read by immunoSEQ multiplex PCR, and TCRdb kept only the in-frame ones, dropping some. That table furnishes V, J and clone size, whereas the DNA furnished D and trimming. Altogether approximately 260,000 clones are present, 70% to 90% being singletons, with the ten largest covering more than 6.5%. Sequencing was carried out using PBMCs or T cells enriched from blood (not recorded which). This TCR was sampled from a woman aged 45-65 years who had been exposed to COVID-19.

CDR3 sequence: CATLGQGVDEQYF. The CDR3 DNA is TGCGCCACCCTCGGACAGGGGGTTGACGAGCAGTACTTC. The chain couples TRBV10-2 to TRBJ2-7; 10 bases map to TRBD1. This CDR3 is built from 13 residues. The germline V gene encodes CDR1 WSHSY and CDR2 SAAADI. V lost 10 bases to trimming and J lost 5 bases; unmatched junction nucleotides: 8.